This T cell receptor beta chain was sequenced in a study of monozygotic twins with inflammatory bowel disease. This CDR3 is 14 amino acids long. In germline, CDR1 is MNHNS, CDR2 SASEGT. About this clonotype itself: Its antigen remains unknown.

TCRdb reanalyzed the 5' RACE reads and collapses them to one entry per CDR3 protein, without DNA. The sample table sets out approximately 100,000 distinct CDR3 sequences. General study results and limits: Those with IBD had lower TCRbeta diversity (inverse Simpson) than their healthy co-twins did. Some repertoire variability may stem from patients' differing immunosuppressive treatments.

This sequence was found in a human donor with ulcerative colitis or Crohn's disease, or a healthy co-twin of an affected twin (not recorded which). The chain employs TRBV6-1 and TRBJ1-6; with no DNA, the TCRdb D assignment of TRBD1 cannot be verified. The specimen sequenced was blood. CDR3 amino acids: CASRRTGRNSPLHF.